A selection of T cell receptor beta chains follows, all from one sample in a study of blood T cells in healthy people across ages. One entry per CDR3 protein results from TCRdb running MiXCR on the 5' RACE reads. The sample has about 1,400,000 distinct CDR3 sequences, about 43% seen once. The sequenced sample was blood. These receptors were collected from a woman between 18 and 30 years old in good health. Each CDR3 is given without its conserved first and last residue. The D gene is left open where the match is weak.

D	V	J	CDR3
TRBD2	TRBV27	TRBJ2-5	ASSRLAGVGQETQY
TRBD1	TRBV2	TRBJ1-2	ASMGQANYGYT
TRBD2	TRBV12-3/TRBV12-4	TRBJ2-7	ASRSSGSSYEQY
.	TRBV20-1	TRBJ1-2	SARDGRNYGYT
.	TRBV29-1	TRBJ2-3	SVEEVGDRTDTQY
.	TRBV7-2	TRBJ2-4	ASSLEAGQAKNIQY
.	TRBV14	TRBJ2-7	ASSQVDLGWWQY
.	TRBV7-9	TRBJ2-3	ASSSGSSGTDTQY
.	TRBV27	TRBJ1-2	ASSFTGRSYGYT
TRBD2	TRBV2	TRBJ2-3	ASGREGPDTQY
.	TRBV10-3	TRBJ2-1	AISEWAGSQETQF
TRBD1	TRBV19	TRBJ1-2	ASLPGQGRAIGYT
.	TRBV20-1	TRBJ1-2	SARDPTQSNYGYT
.	TRBV20-1	TRBJ2-1	SARMSGQTYNEQF
.	TRBV28	TRBJ1-6	ASSLLQGRRSPLH
TRBD2	TRBV20-1	TRBJ2-1	SALTRLAGAVHEQF
.	TRBV6-5	TRBJ2-2	ASSYSFGLDGELF
.	TRBV6-1	TRBJ2-3	ASSEAVGSRSDTQY
.	TRBV6-5	TRBJ2-7	ASSYAGGFFYEQY
.	TRBV6-6	TRBJ2-2	ASSPSWAAGELF
TRBD2	TRBV25-1	TRBJ2-1	ASRESGSGYNEQF
.	TRBV12-3/TRBV12-4	TRBJ1-1	ASRFTGTEAF
.	TRBV15	TRBJ2-1	ATSRDRGTTNEQF
.	TRBV7-8	TRBJ2-7	ASSLGWDIPYEQY
.	TRBV28	TRBJ1-2	ASRIGGDNYGYT
TRBD1	TRBV6-5	TRBJ2-7	ASSYSPAGTGASYEQY
.	TRBV12-3/TRBV12-4	TRBJ2-4	ASSLLKGGGEQY
TRBD2	TRBV27	TRBJ2-3	ACKRGGSTDTQY
TRBD1	TRBV7-3	TRBJ2-4	ASSLTMDRGDIQY
.	TRBV11-2	TRBJ2-3	ASSLFTHTQY
.	TRBV29-1	TRBJ2-1	SVAAGAHSTPQF
.	TRBV15	TRBJ2-1	ATSRDFQMVDEQF
TRBD1	TRBV9	TRBJ2-3	ASTLFEGARDTQY
TRBD1	TRBV7-2	TRBJ2-3	ASSFGFLLQGAPADTQY
.	TRBV29-1	TRBJ1-1	SVPGPLNTDAF
.	TRBV7-2	TRBJ2-7	ASSLAAGPYEQY
.	TRBV10-3	TRBJ2-7	AISESGQIITYEQY